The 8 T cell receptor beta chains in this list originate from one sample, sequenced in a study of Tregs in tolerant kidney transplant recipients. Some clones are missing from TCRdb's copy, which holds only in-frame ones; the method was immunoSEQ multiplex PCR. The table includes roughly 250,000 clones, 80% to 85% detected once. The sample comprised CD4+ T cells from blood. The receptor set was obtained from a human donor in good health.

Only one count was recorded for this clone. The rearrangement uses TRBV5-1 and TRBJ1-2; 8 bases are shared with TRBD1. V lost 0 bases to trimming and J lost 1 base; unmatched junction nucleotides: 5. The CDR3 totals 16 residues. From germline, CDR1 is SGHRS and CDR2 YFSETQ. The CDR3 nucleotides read TGCGCCAGCAGCTTGGCACAGGGGGGCGTTAACTATGGCTACACCTTC. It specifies CASSLAQGGVNYGYTF. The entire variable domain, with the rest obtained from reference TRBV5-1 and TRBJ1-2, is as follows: KAGVTQTPRYLIKTRGQQVTLSCSPISGHRSVSWYQQTPGQGLQFLFEYFSETQRNKGNFPGRFSGRQFSNSRSEMNVSTLELGDSALYLCASSLAQGGVNYGYTFGSGTRLTVV.

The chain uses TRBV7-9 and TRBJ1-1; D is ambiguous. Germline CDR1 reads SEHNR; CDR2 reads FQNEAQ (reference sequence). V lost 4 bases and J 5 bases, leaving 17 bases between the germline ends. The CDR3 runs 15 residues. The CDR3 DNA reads TGTGCCAGCAGCTCAAAGGACTCTTGGAGGACTGAAGCTTTCTTT. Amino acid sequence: CASSSKDSWRTEAFF.

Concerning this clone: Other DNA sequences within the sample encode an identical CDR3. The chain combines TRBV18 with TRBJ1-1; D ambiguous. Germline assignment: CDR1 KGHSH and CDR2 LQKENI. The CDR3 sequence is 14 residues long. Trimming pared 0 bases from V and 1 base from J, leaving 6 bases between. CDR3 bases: TGTGCCAGCTCACCACCGCCCGGGAACACTGAAGCTTTCTTT. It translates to CASSPPPGNTEAFF.

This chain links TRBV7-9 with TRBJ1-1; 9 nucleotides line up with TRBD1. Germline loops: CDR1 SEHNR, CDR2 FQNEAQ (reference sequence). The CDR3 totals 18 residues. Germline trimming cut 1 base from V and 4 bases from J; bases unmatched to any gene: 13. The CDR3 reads CASSLVRTGTGWSTEAFF. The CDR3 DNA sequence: TGTGCCAGCAGCTTAGTAAGAACCGGGACAGGGTGGAGCACTGAAGCTTTCTTT.

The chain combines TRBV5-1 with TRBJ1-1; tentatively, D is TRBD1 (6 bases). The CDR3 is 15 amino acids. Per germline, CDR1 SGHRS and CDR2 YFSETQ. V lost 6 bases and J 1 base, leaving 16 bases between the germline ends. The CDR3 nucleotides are TGCGCCAGCACTAAACTAGGGGGGACGAACACTGAAGCTTTCTTT. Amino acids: CASTKLGGTNTEAFF. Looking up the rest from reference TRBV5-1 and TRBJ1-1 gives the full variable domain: KAGVTQTPRYLIKTRGQQVTLSCSPISGHRSVSWYQQTPGQGLQFLFEYFSETQRNKGNFPGRFSGRQFSNSRSEMNVSTLELGDSALYLCASTKLGGTNTEAFFGQGTRLTVV.

The CDR3 is CASGRNRDRGFYKQYF. DNA for the CDR3: TGTGCCAGCGGGCGAAACCGGGACAGGGGGTTTTACAAGCAGTACTTC. The chain has TRBV27 and TRBJ2-7, with 11 bases fitting TRBD1. Germline CDR1 MNHEY, CDR2 SMNVEV (reference sequence). V trimming: 8 bases; J trimming: 8 bases; junction bases outside the gene matches: 17. The CDR3 length is 16 residues.

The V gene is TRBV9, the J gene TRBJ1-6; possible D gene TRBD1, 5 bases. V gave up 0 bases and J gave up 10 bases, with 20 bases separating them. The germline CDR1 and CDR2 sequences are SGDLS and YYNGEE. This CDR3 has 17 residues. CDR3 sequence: CASSVDWDLGPGSPLHF. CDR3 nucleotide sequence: TGTGCCAGCAGCGTAGATTGGGACCTAGGGCCAGGCTCACCCCTCCACTTT.

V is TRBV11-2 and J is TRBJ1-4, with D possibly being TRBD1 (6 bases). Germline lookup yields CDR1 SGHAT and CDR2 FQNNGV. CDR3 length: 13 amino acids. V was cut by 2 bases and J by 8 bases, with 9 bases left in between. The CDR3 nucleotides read TGTGCCAGCAGCTTACCCAGGGGAGAAAAACTGTTTTTT. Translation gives CASSLPRGEKLFF. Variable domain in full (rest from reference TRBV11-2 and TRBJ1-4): EAGVAQSPRYKIIEKRQSVAFWCNPISGHATLYWYQQILGQGPKLLIQFQNNGVVDDSQLPKDRFSAERLKGVDSTLKIQPAKLEDSAVYLCASSLPRGEKLFFGSGTQLSVL.